This section outlines one T cell receptor beta chain sequence together with its context. Its antigen is unknown. The data are from a study of OX40 agonist ivuxolimab in advanced cancers. At the level of the study: Patients receiving dose escalation had hepatocellular carcinoma, melanoma, renal cell or head and neck cancer.

Study-wide findings and caveats: No determination was made of the antigen specificity of the expanded peripheral T cells.

Germline CDR1 is SGHVS and CDR2 is FQNEAQ. J was trimmed by 1 base and V by 4 bases; bases with no gene match: 6. This CDR3 has 16 amino acids. TCRdb's table, derived via immunoSEQ multiplex PCR, lists solely in-frame clones and lacks some. Among about 77,000 clones listed, 85% were seen once. The V call is TRBV7-8, the J call TRBJ1-5; 8 bases line up with TRBD1. The material sequenced was CD4+ or CD8+ T cells sorted from blood, taken in a trial of the OX40 agonist ivuxolimab. This receptor was identified in an adult with an advanced solid tumor such as melanoma, head and neck, liver or kidney cancer. The CDR3 protein is CASSSAGGLSNQPQHF. CDR3 nucleotide sequence: TGTGCCAGCAGCTCCGCAGGGGGCTTGAGCAATCAGCCCCAGCATTTT.